This T cell receptor (beta chain) emerged from a study of radiotherapy plus CTLA-4 blockade in lung cancer. As for the study in general: Objective response rate was over 15%; disease control rate, 25% to 35%.

Germline V lookup: CDR1 ENHRY, CDR2 SYGVKD. The CDR3 runs to 12 residues. Sequencing used immunoSEQ multiplex PCR; TCRdb keeps in-frame clones, though not all of them. The sample holds roughly 60,000 clones, 70% to 80% seen once. It was focal radiation plus CTLA-4 blockade with ipilimumab that patients with chemo-refractory metastatic non-small-cell lung cancer received. This receptor was obtained from a human donor with non-small cell lung cancer who had a complete response to radiotherapy plus ipilimumab. The sequenced sample was peripheral blood, obtained from a patient treated with radiotherapy plus ipilimumab. The V call is TRBV10-3, the J call TRBJ2-5, with no clear D. The J call could be wrong; TRBJ2-7 is a better fit for the DNA end. The chain's CDR3 is CAISATASEQYF. In DNA form, the CDR3 reads TGTGCCATCAGTGCTACAGCTTCCGAGCAGTACTTC.